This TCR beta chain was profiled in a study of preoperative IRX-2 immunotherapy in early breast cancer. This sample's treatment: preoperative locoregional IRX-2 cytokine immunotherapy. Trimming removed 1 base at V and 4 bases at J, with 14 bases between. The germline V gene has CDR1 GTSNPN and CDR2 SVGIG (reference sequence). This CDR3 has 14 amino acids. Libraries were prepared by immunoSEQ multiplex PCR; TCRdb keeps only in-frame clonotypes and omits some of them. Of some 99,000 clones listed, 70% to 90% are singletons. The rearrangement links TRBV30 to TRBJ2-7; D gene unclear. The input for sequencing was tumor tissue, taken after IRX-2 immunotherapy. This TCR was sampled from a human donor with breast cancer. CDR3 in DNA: TGTGCCTGGAGTGCCCTACGGGCGACTTACGAGCAGTACTTC. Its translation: CAWSALRATYEQYF.